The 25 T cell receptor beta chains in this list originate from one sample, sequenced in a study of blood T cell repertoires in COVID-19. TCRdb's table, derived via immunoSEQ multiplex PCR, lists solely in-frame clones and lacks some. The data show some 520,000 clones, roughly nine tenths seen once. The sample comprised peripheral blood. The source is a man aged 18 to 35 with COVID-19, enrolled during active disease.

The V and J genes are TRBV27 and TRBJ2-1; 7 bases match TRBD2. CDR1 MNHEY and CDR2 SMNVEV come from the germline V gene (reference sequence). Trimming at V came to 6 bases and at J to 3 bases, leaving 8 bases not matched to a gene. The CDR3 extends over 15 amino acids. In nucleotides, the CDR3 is TGTGCCAGCAGCCCCGGTGCGGGGGACTACAATGAGCAGTTCTTC. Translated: CASSPGAGDYNEQFF.

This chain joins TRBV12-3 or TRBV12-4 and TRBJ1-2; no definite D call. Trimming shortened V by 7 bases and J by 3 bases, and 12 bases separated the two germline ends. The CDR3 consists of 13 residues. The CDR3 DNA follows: TGTGCCAGCACCCCGAGGGTGGACTATGGCTACACCTTC. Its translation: CASTPRVDYGYTF.

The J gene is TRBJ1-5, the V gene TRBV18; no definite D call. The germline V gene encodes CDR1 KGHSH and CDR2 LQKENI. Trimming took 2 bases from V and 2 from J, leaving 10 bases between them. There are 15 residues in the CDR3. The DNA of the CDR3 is TGTGCCAGCTCACCATCGAACGGGGGCAATCAGCCCCAGCATTTT. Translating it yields CASSPSNGGNQPQHF.

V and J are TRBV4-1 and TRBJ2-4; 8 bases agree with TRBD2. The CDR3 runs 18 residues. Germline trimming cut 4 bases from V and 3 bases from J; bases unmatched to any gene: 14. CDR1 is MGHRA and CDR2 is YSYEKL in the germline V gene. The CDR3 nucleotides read TGCGCCAGCAGCCGAGCTAGGGGCCCCGGGGGGGACAAAAACATTCAGTACTTC. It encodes CASSRARGPGGDKNIQYF.

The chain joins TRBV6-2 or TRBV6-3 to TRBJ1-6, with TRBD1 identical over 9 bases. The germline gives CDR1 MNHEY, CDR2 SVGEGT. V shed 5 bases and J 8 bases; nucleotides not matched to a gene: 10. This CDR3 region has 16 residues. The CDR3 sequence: CASSKQGARLDSPLHF. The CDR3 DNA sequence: TGTGCCAGCAGTAAACAGGGGGCGAGGTTGGATTCACCCCTCCACTTT.

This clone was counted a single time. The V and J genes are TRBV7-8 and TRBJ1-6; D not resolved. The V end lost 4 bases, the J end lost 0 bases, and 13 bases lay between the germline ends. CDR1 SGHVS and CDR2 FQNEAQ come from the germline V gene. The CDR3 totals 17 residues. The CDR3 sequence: CASSSYFGSSYNSPLHF. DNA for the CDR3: TGTGCCAGCAGCTCTTATTTCGGGAGCTCCTATAATTCACCCCTCCACTTT.

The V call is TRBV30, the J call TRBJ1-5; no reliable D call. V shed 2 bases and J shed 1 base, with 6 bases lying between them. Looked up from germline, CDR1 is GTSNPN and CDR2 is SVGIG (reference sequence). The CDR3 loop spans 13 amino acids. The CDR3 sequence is CAWSRESNQPQHF. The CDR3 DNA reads TGTGCCTGGAGTAGAGAGAGCAATCAGCCCCAGCATTTT.

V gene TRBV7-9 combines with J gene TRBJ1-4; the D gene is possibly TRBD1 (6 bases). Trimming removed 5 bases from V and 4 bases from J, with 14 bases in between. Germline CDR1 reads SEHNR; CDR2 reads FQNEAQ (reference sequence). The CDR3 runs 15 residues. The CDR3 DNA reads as TGTGCCAGCAGCACTCAGGGACACCTTAATGAAAAACTGTTTTTT. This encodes CASSTQGHLNEKLFF.

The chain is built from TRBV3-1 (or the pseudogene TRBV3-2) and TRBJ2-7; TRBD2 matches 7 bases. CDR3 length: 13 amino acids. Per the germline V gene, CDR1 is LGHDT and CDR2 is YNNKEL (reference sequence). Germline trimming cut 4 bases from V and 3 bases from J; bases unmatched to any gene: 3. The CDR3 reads CASSPTSVYEQYF. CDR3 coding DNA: TGTGCCAGCAGCCCAACTAGCGTCTACGAGCAGTACTTC.

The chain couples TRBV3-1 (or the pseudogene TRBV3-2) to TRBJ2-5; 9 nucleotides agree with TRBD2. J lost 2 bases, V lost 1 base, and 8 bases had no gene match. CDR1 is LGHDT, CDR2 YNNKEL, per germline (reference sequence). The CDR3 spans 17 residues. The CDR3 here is CASSQAPSSGGQETQYF. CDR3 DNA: TGTGCCAGCAGCCAAGCCCCGAGTAGCGGGGGACAAGAGACCCAGTACTTC.

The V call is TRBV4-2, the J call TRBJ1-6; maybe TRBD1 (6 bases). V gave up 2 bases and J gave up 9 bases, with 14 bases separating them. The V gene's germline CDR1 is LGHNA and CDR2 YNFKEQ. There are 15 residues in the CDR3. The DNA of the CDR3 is TGTGCCAGCAGCCAAACCACAGGGTTTAGTTCACCCCTCCACTTT. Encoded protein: CASSQTTGFSSPLHF.

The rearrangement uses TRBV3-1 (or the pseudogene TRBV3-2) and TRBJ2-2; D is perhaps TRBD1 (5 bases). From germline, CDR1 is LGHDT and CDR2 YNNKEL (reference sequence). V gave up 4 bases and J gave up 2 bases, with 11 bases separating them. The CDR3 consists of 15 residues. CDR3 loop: CASSPLGPNTGELFF. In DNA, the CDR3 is TGTGCCAGCAGCCCCTTGGGGCCCAACACCGGGGAGCTGTTTTTT.

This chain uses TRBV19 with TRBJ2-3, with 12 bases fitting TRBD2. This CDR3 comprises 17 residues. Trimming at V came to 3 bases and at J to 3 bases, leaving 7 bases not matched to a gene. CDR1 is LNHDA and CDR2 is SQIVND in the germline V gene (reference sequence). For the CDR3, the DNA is TGTGCCAGTAGTATCGGTTCCGGGACTAGCGGGACAGATACGCAGTATTTT. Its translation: CASSIGSGTSGTDTQYF.

CDR3 bases: TGTGCCAGCAGTGACCGGACAGGGCTTGGGTCTGAAGCTTTCTTT. This sequence encodes CASSDRTGLGSEAFF. The rearrangement uses TRBV6-1 and TRBJ1-1; 8 bases match TRBD1. V lost 3 bases, J lost 6 bases, and 9 bases stayed unmatched. The CDR3 length is 15 residues. Germline CDR1 is MNHNS and CDR2 is SASEGT.

The CDR3 reads CAISETKSSGYADTQYF. In nucleotides, the CDR3 is TGTGCCATCAGTGAGACCAAGTCTAGCGGGTACGCAGATACGCAGTATTTT. The genes are TRBV10-3 and TRBJ2-3; 8 bases match TRBD2. The germline V gene has CDR1 ENHRY and CDR2 SYGVKD. CDR3 length: 17 amino acids. After removal of 2 bases from V and 4 bases from J, the junction contained 11 bases not matched to a gene.

CDR3 amino acids: CSVRGGEAGTSTDTQYF. The CDR3 nucleotides are TGCAGCGTTCGCGGAGGTGAGGCGGGGACTAGCACAGATACGCAGTATTTT. V usage is TRBV29-1 and J usage is TRBJ2-3; a weak D match, TRBD2 (6 bases). CDR3 length equals 17 residues. The germline V and J ends were trimmed by 5 bases and 0 bases, with 21 bases remaining between them. CDR1 and CDR2 (germline): SQVTM, ANQGSEA.

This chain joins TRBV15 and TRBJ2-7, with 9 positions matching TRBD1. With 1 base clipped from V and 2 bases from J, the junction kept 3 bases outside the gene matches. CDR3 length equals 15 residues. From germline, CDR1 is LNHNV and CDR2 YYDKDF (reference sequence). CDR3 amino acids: CATSRGTGVTYEQYF. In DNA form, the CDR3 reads TGTGCCACCAGCAGAGGGACAGGGGTAACCTACGAGCAGTACTTC. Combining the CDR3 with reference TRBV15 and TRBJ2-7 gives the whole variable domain DAMVIQNPRYQVTQFGKPVTLSCSQTLNHNVMYWYQQKSSQAPKLLFHYYDKDFNNEADTPDNFQSRRPNTSFCFLDIRSPGLGDTAMYLCATSRGTGVTYEQYFGPGTRLTVT.

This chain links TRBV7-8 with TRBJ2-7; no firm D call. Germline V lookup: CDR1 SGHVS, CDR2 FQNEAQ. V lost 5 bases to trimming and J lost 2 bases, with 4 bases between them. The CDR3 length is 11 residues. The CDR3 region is CASSITYEQYF. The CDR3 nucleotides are TGTGCCAGCAGCATTACCTACGAGCAGTACTTC. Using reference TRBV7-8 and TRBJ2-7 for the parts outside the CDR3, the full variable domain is GAGVSQSPRYKVAKRGQDVALRCDPISGHVSLFWYQQALGQGPEFLTYFQNEAQLDKSGLPSDRFFAERPEGSVSTLKIQRTQQEDSAVYLCASSITYEQYFGPGTRLTVT.

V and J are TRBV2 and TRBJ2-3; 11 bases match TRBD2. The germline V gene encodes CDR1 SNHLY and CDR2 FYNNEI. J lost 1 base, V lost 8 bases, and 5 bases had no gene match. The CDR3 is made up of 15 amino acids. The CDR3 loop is CASSLSGGGTDTQYF. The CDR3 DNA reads TGTGCCAGCTCTCTTAGCGGGGGGGGCACAGATACGCAGTATTTT.

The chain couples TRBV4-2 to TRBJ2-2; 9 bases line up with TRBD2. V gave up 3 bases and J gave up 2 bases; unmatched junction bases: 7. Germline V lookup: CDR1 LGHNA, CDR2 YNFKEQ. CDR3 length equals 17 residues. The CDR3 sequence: CASSHSPSGVNTGELFF. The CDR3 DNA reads TGTGCCAGCAGCCACAGTCCTAGCGGGGTTAACACCGGGGAGCTGTTTTTT.

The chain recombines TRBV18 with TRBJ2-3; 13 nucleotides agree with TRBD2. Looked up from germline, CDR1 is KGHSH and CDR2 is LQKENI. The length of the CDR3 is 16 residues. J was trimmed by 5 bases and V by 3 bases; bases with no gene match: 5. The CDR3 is CASSPGLAGVGDTQYF. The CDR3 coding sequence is TGTGCCAGCTCACCTGGACTAGCGGGGGTAGGAGATACGCAGTATTTT.

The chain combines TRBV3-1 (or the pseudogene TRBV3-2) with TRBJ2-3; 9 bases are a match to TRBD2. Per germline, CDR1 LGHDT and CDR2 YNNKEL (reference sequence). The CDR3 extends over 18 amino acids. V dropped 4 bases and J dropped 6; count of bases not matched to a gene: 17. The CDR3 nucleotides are TGTGCCAGCAGCCTGGGCCTCCTCCGGCGGGAGGGCCTCGATACGCAGTATTTT. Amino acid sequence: CASSLGLLRREGLDTQYF.

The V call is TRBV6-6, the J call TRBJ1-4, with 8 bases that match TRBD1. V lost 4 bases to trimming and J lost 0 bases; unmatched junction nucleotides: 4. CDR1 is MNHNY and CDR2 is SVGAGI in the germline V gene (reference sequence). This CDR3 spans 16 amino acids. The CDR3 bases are TGTGCCAGCAGTTGGGGACAGGCCTCAACTAATGAAAAACTGTTTTTT. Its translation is CASSWGQASTNEKLFF.

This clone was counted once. CDR3 DNA: TGTGCCAGCCGGCCGGGGGGAGGTTACGAGCAGTACTTC. This translates into CASRPGGGYEQYF. This chain joins TRBV2 and TRBJ2-7; TRBD2 aligns across 7 bases. From germline, CDR1 is SNHLY and CDR2 FYNNEI. V trimming: 8 bases; J trimming: 4 bases; junction bases outside the gene matches: 8. The CDR3 has 13 amino acids. Supplemented by reference TRBV2 and TRBJ2-7, the full variable domain reads EPEVTQTPSHQVTQMGQEVILRCVPISNHLYFYWYRQILGQKVEFLVSFYNNEISEKSEIFDDQFSVERPDGSNFTLKIRSTKLEDSAMYFCASRPGGGYEQYFGPGTRLTVT.

The CDR3, as DNA: TGTGCCAGCAGCAAAAAAGATACAGGGGCGAATCAGCCCCAGCATTTT. Its translation is CASSKKDTGANQPQHF. The V call is TRBV21-1, the J call TRBJ1-5; the table names TRBD1, a call not compared with the DNA. TRBV21-1 is shown as a pseudogene. The CDR3 has 16 amino acids.